The 31 T cell receptor beta chains in this list originate from one sample, sequenced in a study of CD8+ T cells in alopecia areata. Treatment: oral pan-JAK inhibitor, 5-10 mg twice daily. RNA was isolated and reverse transcribed to cDNA, the sequencing template. Data came from immunoSEQ multiplex PCR; TCRdb stores just in-frame clones and leaves some out. Among about 180,000 clones listed, roughly 50% were seen once. The sequencing used CD8+ T cells sorted from blood, collected at week 24, from a patient treated with tofacitinib. The source of these receptors is a human donor with alopecia areata.

The chain employs TRBV29-1 and TRBJ2-3, with 8 bases aligning to TRBD1. Germline CDR1 SQVTM, CDR2 ANQGSEA. The V and J ends lost 5 bases and 5 bases, in that order; junction bases with no gene match: 6. The CDR3 spans 13 residues. The CDR3 protein is CSVTQGALDTQYF. DNA for the CDR3: TGCAGCGTTACGCAGGGGGCATTAGATACGCAGTATTTT.

This clone appeared a few times. The J gene is TRBJ1-2, the V gene TRBV29-1; the D gene is possibly TRBD1 (5 bases). V lost 0 bases, J lost 4 bases, and 6 bases lay in between. CDR3 length: 12 residues. The germline gives CDR1 SQVTM, CDR2 ANQGSEA. The CDR3 reads CSVEDGAYGYTF. The CDR3 DNA is TGCAGCGTTGAAGACGGGGCCTATGGCTACACCTTC.

The V and J genes are TRBV7-9 and TRBJ2-5; D is undetermined. The CDR3 extends over 14 amino acids. The V and J ends lost 0 bases and 2 bases respectively, with 7 bases between them. CDR1 and CDR2 (germline): SEHNR, FQNEAQ (reference sequence). CDR3 residues: CASSLAGRQETQYF. CDR3 bases: TGTGCCAGCAGCTTAGCCGGCAGACAAGAGACCCAGTACTTC.

This rearrangement joins TRBV27 to TRBJ1-5; 10 positions agree with TRBD1. Trimming at V came to 6 bases and at J to 10 bases, leaving 6 bases not matched to a gene. The V gene's germline CDR1 is MNHEY and CDR2 SMNVEV (reference sequence). The CDR3 runs 13 residues. The chain's CDR3 is CASSLGTGDPQHF. Written as DNA, the CDR3 is TGTGCCAGCAGCCTGGGGACAGGGGACCCCCAGCATTTT.

The J gene is TRBJ1-2, the V gene TRBV10-2, with D tentatively TRBD1 (5 bases). Trimming shortened V by 3 bases and J by 8 bases, and 13 bases separated the two germline ends. CDR1 is WSHSY and CDR2 is SAAADI in the germline V gene. The CDR3 is made up of 13 amino acids. CDR3 DNA: TGCGCCAGCAGTGACCCCTCGACAGACGGCTACACCTTC. It translates to CASSDPSTDGYTF.

The V call is TRBV4-3, the J call TRBJ2-1; TRBD2 aligns across 10 bases. Per germline, CDR1 LGHNA and CDR2 YSLEER. V trimming: 3 bases; J trimming: 8 bases; junction bases outside the gene matches: 7. The CDR3 runs to 15 residues. The CDR3 is CASSQELAGRDEQFF. The CDR3 nucleotides are TGCGCCAGCAGCCAGGAACTAGCGGGGCGGGATGAGCAGTTCTTC.

On this clone itself: Other nucleotide sequences in the sample specify the same CDR3. The chain uses TRBV15 and TRBJ2-7; a possible D gene is TRBD1 (5 bases). Trimming took off 0 bases at V and 1 base at J, with 7 bases between the two ends. Germline loops: CDR1 LNHNV, CDR2 YYDKDF (reference sequence). The CDR3 has 14 amino acids. CDR3 bases: TGTGCCACCAGCAGAGATAGGGGATCCTACGAGCAGTACTTC. Its translation: CATSRDRGSYEQYF.

V and J are TRBV13 and TRBJ1-6; D uncertain. CDR1 and CDR2 (germline): PRHDT, FYEKMQ (reference sequence). The CDR3 is made up of 12 amino acids. The ends were cut back, 11 bases at V and 11 bases at J, with 16 bases in the middle. CDR3 residues: CASAALGTPLHF. In nucleotides, the CDR3 is TGTGCCTCGGCAGCTTTAGGGACACCCCTCCACTTT.

The CDR3 here is CASSATPGPNQPQHF. CDR3 nucleotides: TGTGCCAGCAGCGCCACACCAGGCCCCAATCAGCCCCAGCATTTT. The gene calls are TRBV9 and TRBJ1-5, with unresolved D. V lost 3 bases to trimming and J lost 3 bases, with 13 bases between them. Germline CDR1 reads SGDLS; CDR2 reads YYNGEE. The CDR3 contains 15 residues.

As DNA, the CDR3 is TGTGCCTGGAGTGTGAGGGGAAATAATGAAAAACTGTTTTTT. Translated: CAWSVRGNNEKLFF. The chain uses TRBV30 and TRBJ1-4; D may be TRBD1 (5 bases). Trimming left V 0 bases short and J 4 bases short, with 9 bases between. CDR1 GTSNPN and CDR2 SVGIG come from the germline V gene (reference sequence). The CDR3 runs 14 residues.

This clone has a handful of counts. Different DNA sequences within this sample yield the same CDR3. This chain links TRBV11-2 with TRBJ2-1, with D hard to call. CDR1 SGHAT and CDR2 FQNNGV come from the germline V gene. The CDR3 consists of 11 residues. V was trimmed by 3 bases and J by 7 bases, leaving 4 bases between them. CDR3 DNA: TGTGCCAGCAGCTTGGGTAATGAGCAGTTCTTC. Translating gives CASSLGNEQFF.

The chain carries TRBV27 and TRBJ1-1; the D is unclear. The V end lost 3 bases, the J end lost 7 bases, and 12 bases lay between the germline ends. The CDR3 is 13 residues long. Germline V CDR1 and CDR2: MNHEY, SMNVEV (reference sequence). The CDR3 DNA reads TGTGCCAGCAGTTTTACCCCCCTGGGTGAAGCTTTCTTT. Translating it yields CASSFTPLGEAFF.

V is TRBV28 and J is TRBJ2-7, with D maybe TRBD2 (6 bases). There are 13 residues in the CDR3. Germline-derived CDR1 and CDR2 are MDHEN and SYDVKM. The V end was cut by 7 bases, the J end by 5 bases, with 15 bases between. The CDR3 sequence is CASNFGRMDEQYF. The CDR3 DNA reads TGTGCCAGCAACTTCGGGAGAATGGACGAGCAGTACTTC.

The gene calls are TRBV30 and TRBJ2-5; a weak D match, TRBD2 (5 bases). V was shortened by 4 bases and J by 5 bases, with 17 bases between the two germline ends. Germline V gives CDR1 GTSNPN, CDR2 SVGIG (reference sequence). The CDR3 sequence is 14 residues long. The CDR3 region has the DNA TGTGCCTGGAATCCAACGGGGTTTTCGGAGACCCAGTACTTC. Translation: CAWNPTGFSETQYF. Together with reference TRBV30 and TRBJ2-5, the CDR3 gives the full variable domain: SQTIHQWPATLVQPVGSPLSLECTVEGTSNPNLYWYRQAAGRGLQLLFYSVGIGQISSEVPQNLSASRPQDRQFILSSKKLLLSDSGFYLCAWNPTGFSETQYFGPGTRLLVL.

V and J are TRBV9 and TRBJ1-1; D ambiguous. Germline CDR1 SGDLS, CDR2 YYNGEE. V was clipped by 4 bases and J by 1 base, with 8 bases between them. The CDR3 has 13 amino acids. CDR3 amino acids: CASSLQKNTEAFF. In DNA, the CDR3 is TGTGCCAGCAGCCTACAGAAGAACACTGAAGCTTTCTTT.

This clone was picked up one time. V usage is TRBV9 and J usage is TRBJ1-2; TRBD1 matches at 7 bases. V dropped 4 bases and J dropped 10; count of bases not matched to a gene: 13. Germline lookup yields CDR1 SGDLS and CDR2 YYNGEE. The CDR3 consists of 14 residues. For the CDR3, the DNA is TGTGCCAGCAGCCTATCGACAGGGTCTATGGACTACACCTTC. Translating gives CASSLSTGSMDYTF.

This clone showed up just once. This chain links TRBV13 with TRBJ2-1; the D is unclear. Germline lookup yields CDR1 PRHDT and CDR2 FYEKMQ (reference sequence). The CDR3 consists of 11 residues. With 6 bases removed from V and 10 bases from J, the gap between germline ends came to 10 bases. The CDR3 DNA reads TGTGCCAGCAGGGAAGCCGGGGAGCAGTTCTTC. Its protein product is CASREAGEQFF.

This clone was detected only a few times. V and J are TRBV4-1 and TRBJ2-7, with a tentative D call TRBD1 (6 bases). This CDR3 has 15 residues. The germline V and J ends were trimmed by 2 bases and 3 bases, with 14 bases remaining between them. The germline V gene has CDR1 MGHRA and CDR2 YSYEKL. CDR3 loop: CASSQLAGAYYEQYF. The CDR3 bases are TGCGCCAGCAGCCAATTGGCAGGGGCCTACTACGAGCAGTACTTC.

The chain combines TRBV6-5 with TRBJ2-1; 8 nucleotides agree with TRBD2. The CDR3 runs to 15 residues. CDR1 and CDR2 (germline): MNHEY, SVGAGI. Losses at the gene ends were 9 bases for V and 5 bases for J; bases not matched to a gene: 12. Here the CDR3 reads CASRPIGRGDNEQFF. CDR3 DNA sequence: TGTGCCAGTAGGCCGATCGGGCGGGGGGACAATGAGCAGTTCTTC.

This sequence joins TRBV10-2 and TRBJ2-7; D may be TRBD2 (5 bases). The CDR3 sequence is 12 residues long. Germline loops: CDR1 WSHSY, CDR2 SAAADI. Trimming took off 7 bases at V and 3 bases at J, with 10 bases between the two ends. The chain's CDR3 is CASKDEGYEQYF. CDR3 bases: TGCGCCAGCAAGGACGAGGGCTACGAGCAGTACTTC.

V is TRBV30 and J is TRBJ1-2; D not certain. The CDR3 spans 13 residues. Looked up from germline, CDR1 is GTSNPN and CDR2 is SVGIG (reference sequence). With 3 bases removed from V and 0 bases from J, the gap between germline ends came to 8 bases. In DNA form, the CDR3 reads TGTGCCTGGAGCATGTCCTCTAACTATGGCTACACCTTC. Translation gives CAWSMSSNYGYTF.

The chain has TRBV9 and TRBJ2-6, with D unclear. Germline V gives CDR1 SGDLS, CDR2 YYNGEE. The V end was cut by 5 bases, the J end by 4 bases, with 10 bases between. This CDR3 has 14 residues. CDR3 sequence: CASSGVFGANVLTF. For the CDR3, the DNA is TGTGCCAGCAGTGGGGTATTCGGGGCCAACGTCCTGACTTTC.

This chain links TRBV30 with TRBJ2-1; D perhaps matches TRBD2 (5 bases). The V and J ends lost 0 bases and 9 bases respectively, with 9 bases between them. The CDR3 consists of 12 residues. Germline loops: CDR1 GTSNPN, CDR2 SVGIG (reference sequence). The CDR3 nucleotides are TGTGCCTGGAGTGTACGAGGGTTTGAGCAGTTCTTC. This translates into CAWSVRGFEQFF. Full variable domain (missing parts from reference TRBV30 and TRBJ2-1): SQTIHQWPATLVQPVGSPLSLECTVEGTSNPNLYWYRQAAGRGLQLLFYSVGIGQISSEVPQNLSASRPQDRQFILSSKKLLLSDSGFYLCAWSVRGFEQFFGPGTRLTVL.

This clone was detected many times. The chain combines TRBV11-2 with TRBJ2-1; 15 bases line up with TRBD2. The V segment lost 0 bases and the J segment 3 bases; nucleotides outside the gene matches: 6. Germline CDR1 SGHAT, CDR2 FQNNGV. The CDR3 is made up of 19 amino acids. The CDR3 coding sequence is TGTGCCAGCAGCTTAGAAGGACTAGCGGGGGGGCGGTTCTACAATGAGCAGTTCTTC. Amino acids: CASSLEGLAGGRFYNEQFF.

The rearrangement uses TRBV25-1 and TRBJ2-7; D may be TRBD2 (5 bases). This CDR3 has 12 residues. Looked up from germline, CDR1 is MGHDK and CDR2 is SYGVNS. V lost 5 bases, J lost 2 bases, and 7 bases lay in between. The CDR3, as DNA: TGTGCCAGCAGTCCGGGAACCTACGAGCAGTACTTC. Its translation: CASSPGTYEQYF.

This clone was seen a handful of times. The chain joins TRBV11-2 to TRBJ2-7, with a weak D call TRBD1 (7 bases). The V end lost 1 base, the J end lost 4 bases, and 11 bases lay between the germline ends. Per germline, CDR1 SGHAT and CDR2 FQNNGV. This CDR3 comprises 14 residues. The CDR3 region is CASSLGAGGYEQYF. Here the CDR3 DNA reads TGTGCCAGCAGCTTAGGGGCAGGGGGGTACGAGCAGTACTTC.

The V and J genes are TRBV19 and TRBJ2-5; D is undetermined. CDR1 LNHDA and CDR2 SQIVND come from the germline V gene (reference sequence). V was trimmed by 3 bases and J by 0 bases, leaving 5 bases between them. This CDR3 has 13 residues. The CDR3 sequence: CASSIANQETQYF. The DNA of the CDR3 is TGTGCCAGTAGTATTGCGAACCAAGAGACCCAGTACTTC.

The table lists this clone with a few counts. The V gene is TRBV4-2, the J gene TRBJ2-2; no definite D call. V lost 5 bases and J lost 0, with 10 bases in between. Germline V gene sequence: CDR1 LGHNA, CDR2 YNFKEQ. The CDR3 is 15 residues long. The CDR3 reads CASSYKVPNTGELFF. The CDR3 DNA reads as TGTGCCAGCAGCTACAAGGTCCCGAACACCGGGGAGCTGTTTTTT.

The V and J genes are TRBV7-2 and TRBJ2-1, with D unresolved. There are 15 residues in the CDR3. The V and J ends lost 1 base and 0 bases respectively, with 7 bases between them. The V gene's germline CDR1 is SGHTA and CDR2 FQGNSA. The CDR3 DNA follows: TGTGCCAGCAGCTTAGATGGATTCTCCTACAATGAGCAGTTCTTC. It encodes CASSLDGFSYNEQFF.

The rearrangement joins TRBV19 to TRBJ2-7; no definite D call. The CDR3 totals 12 residues. Per germline, CDR1 LNHDA and CDR2 SQIVND (reference sequence). Trimming left V 5 bases short and J 3 bases short, with 8 bases between. As DNA, the CDR3 is TGTGCCAGTAGTGGCCCCAGCTACGAGCAGTACTTC. Translation: CASSGPSYEQYF.

There are a few counts of this clone. The gene calls are TRBV10-3 and TRBJ1-5; D remains ambiguous. CDR3 length: 13 amino acids. The V and J ends lost 2 bases and 0 bases respectively, with 2 bases between them. The germline gives CDR1 ENHRY, CDR2 SYGVKD. The CDR3 bases are TGTGCCATCAGTGAGGATAGCAATCAGCCCCAGCATTTT. Amino acid sequence: CAISEDSNQPQHF.